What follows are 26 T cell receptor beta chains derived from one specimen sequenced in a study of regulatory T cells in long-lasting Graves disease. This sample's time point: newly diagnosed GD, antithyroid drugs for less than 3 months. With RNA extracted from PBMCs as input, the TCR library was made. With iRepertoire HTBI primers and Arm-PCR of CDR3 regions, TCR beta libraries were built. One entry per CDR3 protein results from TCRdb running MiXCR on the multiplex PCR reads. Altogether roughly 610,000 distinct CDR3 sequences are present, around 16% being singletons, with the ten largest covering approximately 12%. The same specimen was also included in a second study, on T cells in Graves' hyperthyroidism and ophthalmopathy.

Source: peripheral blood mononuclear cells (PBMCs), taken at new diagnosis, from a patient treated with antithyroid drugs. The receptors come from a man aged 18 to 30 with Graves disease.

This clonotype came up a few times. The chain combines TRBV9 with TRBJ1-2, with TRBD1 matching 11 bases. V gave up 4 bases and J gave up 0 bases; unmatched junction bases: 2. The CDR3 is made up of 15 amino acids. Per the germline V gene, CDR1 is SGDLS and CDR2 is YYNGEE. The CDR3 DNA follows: TGTGCCAGCAGCTCGGGACAGGGGGCTAACTATGGCTACACCTTC. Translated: CASSSGQGANYGYTF.

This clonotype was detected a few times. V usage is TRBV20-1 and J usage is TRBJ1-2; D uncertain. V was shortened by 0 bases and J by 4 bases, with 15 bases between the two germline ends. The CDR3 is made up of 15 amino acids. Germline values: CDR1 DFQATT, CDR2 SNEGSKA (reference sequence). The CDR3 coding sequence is TGCAGTGCTAGAGATCGGGCGCTCCCCCTCTATGGCTACACCTTC. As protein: CSARDRALPLYGYTF.

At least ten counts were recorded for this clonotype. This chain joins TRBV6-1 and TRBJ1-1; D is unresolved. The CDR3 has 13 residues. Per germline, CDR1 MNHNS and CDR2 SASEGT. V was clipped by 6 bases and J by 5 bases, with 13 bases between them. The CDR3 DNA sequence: TGTGCCAGCAGAAAAGGGCCAACGACTGAAGCTTTCTTT. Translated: CASRKGPTTEAFF.

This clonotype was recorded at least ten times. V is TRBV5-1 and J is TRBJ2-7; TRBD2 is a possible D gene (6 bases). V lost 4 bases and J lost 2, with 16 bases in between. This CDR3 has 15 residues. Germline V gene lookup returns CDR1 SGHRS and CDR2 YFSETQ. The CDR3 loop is CASSVSAGSTYEQYF. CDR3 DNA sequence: TGCGCCAGCAGCGTCTCAGCGGGCTCCACCTACGAGCAGTACTTC.

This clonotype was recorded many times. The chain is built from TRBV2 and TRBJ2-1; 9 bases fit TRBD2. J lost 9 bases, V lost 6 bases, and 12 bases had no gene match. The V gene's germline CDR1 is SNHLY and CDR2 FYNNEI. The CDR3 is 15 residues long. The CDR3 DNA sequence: TGTGCCAGCAGCGATTCGGGGACTAGCTCCGGTGAGCAGTTCTTC. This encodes CASSDSGTSSGEQFF.

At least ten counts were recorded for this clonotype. Here the CDR3 reads CASSLSTNTGELFF. In DNA, the CDR3 is TGTGCCAGCAGTTTATCGACGAACACCGGGGAGCTGTTTTTT. This chain connects TRBV27 to TRBJ2-2, with D unclear. CDR1 is MNHEY and CDR2 is SMNVEV in the germline V gene (reference sequence). The CDR3 length is 14 residues. V lost 0 bases, J lost 0 bases, and 2 bases lay in between.

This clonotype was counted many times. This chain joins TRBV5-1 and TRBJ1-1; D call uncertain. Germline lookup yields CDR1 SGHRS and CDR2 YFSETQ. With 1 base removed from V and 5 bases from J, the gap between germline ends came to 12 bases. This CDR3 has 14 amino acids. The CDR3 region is CASSLSQRGTEAFF. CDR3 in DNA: TGCGCCAGCAGCTTGAGCCAGCGTGGGACTGAAGCTTTCTTT.

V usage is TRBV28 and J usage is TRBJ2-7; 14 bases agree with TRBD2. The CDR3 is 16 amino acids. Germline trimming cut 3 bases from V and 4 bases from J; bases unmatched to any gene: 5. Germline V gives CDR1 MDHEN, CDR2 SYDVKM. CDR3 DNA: TGTGCCAGCAGTTTCGACGGACTAGCGGGAGGTTACGAGCAGTACTTC. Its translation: CASSFDGLAGGYEQYF.

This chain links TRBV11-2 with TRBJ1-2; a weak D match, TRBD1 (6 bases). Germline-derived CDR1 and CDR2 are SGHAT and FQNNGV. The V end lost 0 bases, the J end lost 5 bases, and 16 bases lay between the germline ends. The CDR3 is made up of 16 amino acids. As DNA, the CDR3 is TGTGCCAGCAGCTTAGATCGGGGGGACATCAGATATGGCTACACCTTC. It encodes CASSLDRGDIRYGYTF.

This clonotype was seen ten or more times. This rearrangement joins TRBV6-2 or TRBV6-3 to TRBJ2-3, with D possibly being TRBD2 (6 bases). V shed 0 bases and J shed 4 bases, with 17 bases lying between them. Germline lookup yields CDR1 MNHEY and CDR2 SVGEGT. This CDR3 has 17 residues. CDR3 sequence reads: CASSYSAAGSGADTQYF. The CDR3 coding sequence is TGTGCCAGCAGTTACTCGGCTGCGGGATCCGGGGCAGATACGCAGTATTTT.

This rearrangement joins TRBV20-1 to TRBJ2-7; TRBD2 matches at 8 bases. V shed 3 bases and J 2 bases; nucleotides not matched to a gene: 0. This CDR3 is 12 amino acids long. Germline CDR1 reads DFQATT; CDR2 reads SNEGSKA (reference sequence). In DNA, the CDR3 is TGCAGTGCTAGCGGGAGGGCCTACGAGCAGTACTTC. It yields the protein CSASGRAYEQYF.

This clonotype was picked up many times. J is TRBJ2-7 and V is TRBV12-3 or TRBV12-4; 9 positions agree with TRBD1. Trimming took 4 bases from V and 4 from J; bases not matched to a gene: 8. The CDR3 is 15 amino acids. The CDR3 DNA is TGTGCCAGCAGTTGGACAGGGGTTCCCCTTTACGAGCAGTACTTC. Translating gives CASSWTGVPLYEQYF.

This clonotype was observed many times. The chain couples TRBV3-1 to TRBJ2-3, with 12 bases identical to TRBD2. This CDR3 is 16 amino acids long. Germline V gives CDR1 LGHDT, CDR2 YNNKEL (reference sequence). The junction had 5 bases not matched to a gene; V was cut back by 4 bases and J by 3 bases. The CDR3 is CASSLLAGGVTDTQYF. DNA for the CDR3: TGTGCCAGCAGCCTCCTAGCGGGAGGGGTGACAGATACGCAGTATTTT.

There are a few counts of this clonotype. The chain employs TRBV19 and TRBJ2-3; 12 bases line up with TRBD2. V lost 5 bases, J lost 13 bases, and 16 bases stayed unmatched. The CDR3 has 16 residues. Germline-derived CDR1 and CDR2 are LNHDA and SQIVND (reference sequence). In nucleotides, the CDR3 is TGTGCCAGTAGTGCCTCGAGGATGCTAGCGGGAGGGGGCAAGTATTTT. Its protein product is CASSASRMLAGGGKYF.

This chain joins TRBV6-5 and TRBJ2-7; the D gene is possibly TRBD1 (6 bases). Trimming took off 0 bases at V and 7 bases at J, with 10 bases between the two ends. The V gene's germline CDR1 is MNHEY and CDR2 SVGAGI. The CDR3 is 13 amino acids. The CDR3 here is CASSYSPRGEQYF. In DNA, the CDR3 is TGTGCCAGCAGTTACTCTCCCAGGGGAGAGCAGTACTTC.

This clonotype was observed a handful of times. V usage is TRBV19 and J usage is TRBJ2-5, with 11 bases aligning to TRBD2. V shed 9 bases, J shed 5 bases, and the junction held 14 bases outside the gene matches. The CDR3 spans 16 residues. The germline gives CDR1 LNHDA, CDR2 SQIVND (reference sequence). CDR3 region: CASKTSGKAGWETQYF. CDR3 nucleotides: TGTGCCAGCAAGACTAGCGGGAAGGCGGGTTGGGAGACCCAGTACTTC.

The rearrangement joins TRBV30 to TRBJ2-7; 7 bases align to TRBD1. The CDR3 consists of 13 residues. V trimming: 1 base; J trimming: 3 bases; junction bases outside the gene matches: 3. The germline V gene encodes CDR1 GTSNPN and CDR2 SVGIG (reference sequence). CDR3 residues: CAWSATGNYEQYF. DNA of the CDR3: TGTGCCTGGAGTGCGACAGGGAACTACGAGCAGTACTTC.

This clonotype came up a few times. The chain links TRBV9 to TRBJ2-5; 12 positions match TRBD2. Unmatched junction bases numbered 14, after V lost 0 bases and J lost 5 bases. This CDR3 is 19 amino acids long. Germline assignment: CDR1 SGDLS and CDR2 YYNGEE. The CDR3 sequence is CASSVGASGRAVSFETQYF. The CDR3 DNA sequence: TGTGCCAGCAGCGTAGGGGCTAGCGGGAGGGCCGTATCATTTGAGACCCAGTACTTC.

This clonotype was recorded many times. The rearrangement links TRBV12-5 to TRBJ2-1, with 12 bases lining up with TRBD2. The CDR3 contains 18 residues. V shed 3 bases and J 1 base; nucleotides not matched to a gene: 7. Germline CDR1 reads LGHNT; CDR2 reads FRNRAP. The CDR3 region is CASGFTTSGSISYNEQFF. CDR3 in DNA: TGTGCTAGTGGTTTTACGACTAGCGGGAGCATATCCTACAATGAGCAGTTCTTC.

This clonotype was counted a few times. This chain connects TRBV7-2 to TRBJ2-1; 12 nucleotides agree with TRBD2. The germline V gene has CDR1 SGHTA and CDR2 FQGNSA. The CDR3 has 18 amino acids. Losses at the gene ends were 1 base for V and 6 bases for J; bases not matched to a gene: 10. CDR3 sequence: CASSLVSLAGGPFNEQFF. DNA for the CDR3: TGTGCCAGCAGCTTAGTTAGTCTAGCGGGAGGGCCTTTCAATGAGCAGTTCTTC.

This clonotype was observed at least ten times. The DNA for the CDR3 is TGCAGTGCTAGTAGGGGGGGGATGAATGGCTACACCTTC. It specifies CSASRGGMNGYTF. The V call is TRBV20-1, the J call TRBJ1-2; perhaps TRBD1 as D (6 bases). This CDR3 spans 13 amino acids. V shed 3 bases and J shed 6 bases, with 14 bases lying between them. The germline gives CDR1 DFQATT, CDR2 SNEGSKA (reference sequence).

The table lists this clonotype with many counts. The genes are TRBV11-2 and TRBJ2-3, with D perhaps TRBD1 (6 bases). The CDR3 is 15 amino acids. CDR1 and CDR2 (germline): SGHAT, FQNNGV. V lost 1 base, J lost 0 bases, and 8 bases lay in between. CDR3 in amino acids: CASSLADRSTDTQYF. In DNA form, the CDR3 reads TGTGCCAGCAGCTTAGCGGACAGAAGCACAGATACGCAGTATTTT.

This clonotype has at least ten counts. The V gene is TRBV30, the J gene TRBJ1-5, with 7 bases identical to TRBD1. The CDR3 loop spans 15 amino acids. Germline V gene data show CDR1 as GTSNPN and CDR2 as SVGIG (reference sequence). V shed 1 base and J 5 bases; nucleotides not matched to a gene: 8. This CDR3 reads CAWSAARQGYQPQHF. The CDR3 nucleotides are TGTGCCTGGAGTGCCGCTCGACAGGGATATCAGCCCCAGCATTTT.

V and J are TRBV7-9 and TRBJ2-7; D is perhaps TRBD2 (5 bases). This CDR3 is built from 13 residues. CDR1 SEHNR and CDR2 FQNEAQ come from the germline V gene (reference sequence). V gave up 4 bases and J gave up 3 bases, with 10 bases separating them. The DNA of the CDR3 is TGTGCCAGCAGCTGGGGAGATTTCTACGAGCAGTACTTC. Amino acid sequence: CASSWGDFYEQYF. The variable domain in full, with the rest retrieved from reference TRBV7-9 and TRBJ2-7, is DTGVSQNPRHKITKRGQNVTFRCDPISEHNRLYWYRQTLGQGPEFLTYFQNEAQLEKSRLLSDRFSAERPKGSFSTLEIQRTEQGDSAMYLCASSWGDFYEQYFGPGTRLTVT.

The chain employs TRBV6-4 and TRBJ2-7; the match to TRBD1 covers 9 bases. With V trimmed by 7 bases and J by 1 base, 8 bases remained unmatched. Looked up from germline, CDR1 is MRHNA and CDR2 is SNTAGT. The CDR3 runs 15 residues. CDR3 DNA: TGTGCCAGCACTTTAGCGGACAGGGGTTCCTACGAGCAGTACTTC. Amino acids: CASTLADRGSYEQYF.

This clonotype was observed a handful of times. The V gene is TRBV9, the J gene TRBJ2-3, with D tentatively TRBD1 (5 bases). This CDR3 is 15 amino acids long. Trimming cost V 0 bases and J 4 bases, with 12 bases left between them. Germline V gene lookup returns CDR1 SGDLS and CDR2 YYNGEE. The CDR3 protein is CASSVGAGNADTQYF. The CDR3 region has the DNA TGTGCCAGCAGCGTAGGGGCAGGGAACGCAGATACGCAGTATTTT.